This T cell receptor (beta chain) was found in a study of blood T cell repertoires in COVID-19. In the study overall: The study drew acute and convalescent COVID-19 samples from the United States, Italy and Spain. Sample material is recorded as cDNA or gDNA derived from T cells, B-cell-depleted T cells, or PBMCs.

V gave up 3 bases and J gave up 0 bases, with 12 bases separating them. The CDR3 spans 15 residues. Looked up from germline, CDR1 is KGHSH and CDR2 is LQKENI. TCRdb's copy holds only in-frame clones and misses some; the assay was immunoSEQ multiplex PCR. Of about 150,000 clones listed, 88% were seen once; the top ten hold approximately 2.4%. Patients in Seattle were enrolled during active infection, then followed longitudinally. The sample was peripheral blood. The V gene is TRBV18, the J gene TRBJ2-7; maybe TRBD1 (6 bases). The TCR was taken from a human donor with COVID-19, enrolled during active disease. The donor label of this sample is uncertain. The CDR3 DNA sequence: TGTGCCAGCTCACCTTCCCGGGACATCTCCTACGAGCAGTACTTC. Protein product: CASSPSRDISYEQYF.